This TCR beta chain was documented in a study of shared clonotypes between healthy human individuals. Those who donated, Caucasian adults without exception, all lived in Nashville, Tennessee. Here immunoSEQ multiplex PCR was the method, and the copy in TCRdb shows in-frame clones only, minus some. Of hundreds of thousands of clones in the sample, roughly 96% were seen once. Trimming pared 3 bases from V and 4 bases from J, leaving 24 bases between. The CDR3 is 19 residues long. Germline CDR1 is MNHEY and CDR2 is SMNVEV (reference sequence). This clonotype originated in a man younger than 40 in good health. The J gene is TRBJ2-2, the V gene TRBV27, with D perhaps given as TRBD1 or TRBD2 (5 bases each). Sequencing input: memory CD8+ T cells sorted from blood. Subset denoted: CD45RO+ cells pooled with CCR7-negative TemRA cells. The CDR3 loop reads CASSLYFRGRAPTTGELFF. The CDR3 DNA follows: TGTGCCAGCAGTTTGTATTTCCGGGGACGCGCCCCCACCACCGGGGAGCTGTTTTTT.